The present TCR beta chain was sequenced within a study of T-cell reconstitution after alpha-beta-depleted transplantation in children. The study, taken as a whole, reports: Some patients showed high day-60 TCRbeta diversity, which derived from surviving recipient T cells and thymic progenitors. T cells produced anew were the main source of T-cell counts and diversity one year after transplant. Two months or so post-transplant, alpha-beta T cells reportedly derived from several hundred expanded graft clones.

This CDR3 region has 16 residues. V was clipped by 6 bases and J by 1 base; unmatched bases: 9. Unique molecular identifiers were incorporated into the prepared TCRbeta library. TCRdb reprocessed the PCR reads with MiXCR, giving one entry per CDR3 protein. The profile shows about 980,000 distinct CDR3 sequences, 25% to 35% of them singletons. Regarding this clonotype: Its target is not known.

The TCR comes from a boy under three years old who had a stem cell transplant for SCID, so the T cells may come from the graft donor. Material: PBMCs, mostly from graft donor cells, obtained 360 days after TCRalphabeta/CD19-depleted stem cell transplant. The rearrangement joins TRBV12-3 or TRBV12-4 to TRBJ2-3, with TRBD1 matching over 8 bases. The CDR3 spells CASSRGGTGGTDTQYF. CDR3 nucleotide sequence: TGTGCCAGCAGCCGCGGCGGGACAGGCGGCACAGATACGCAGTATTTT.